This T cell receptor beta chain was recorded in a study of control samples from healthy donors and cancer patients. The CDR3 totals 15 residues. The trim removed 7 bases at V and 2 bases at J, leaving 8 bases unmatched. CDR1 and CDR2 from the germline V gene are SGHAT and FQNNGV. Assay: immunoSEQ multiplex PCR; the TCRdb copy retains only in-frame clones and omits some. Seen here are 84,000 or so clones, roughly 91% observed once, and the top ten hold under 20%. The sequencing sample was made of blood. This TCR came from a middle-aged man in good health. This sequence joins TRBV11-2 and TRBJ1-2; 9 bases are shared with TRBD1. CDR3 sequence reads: CASTPGQGRNYGYTF. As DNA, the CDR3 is TGTGCCAGCACGCCGGGACAGGGCCGAAACTATGGCTACACCTTC.